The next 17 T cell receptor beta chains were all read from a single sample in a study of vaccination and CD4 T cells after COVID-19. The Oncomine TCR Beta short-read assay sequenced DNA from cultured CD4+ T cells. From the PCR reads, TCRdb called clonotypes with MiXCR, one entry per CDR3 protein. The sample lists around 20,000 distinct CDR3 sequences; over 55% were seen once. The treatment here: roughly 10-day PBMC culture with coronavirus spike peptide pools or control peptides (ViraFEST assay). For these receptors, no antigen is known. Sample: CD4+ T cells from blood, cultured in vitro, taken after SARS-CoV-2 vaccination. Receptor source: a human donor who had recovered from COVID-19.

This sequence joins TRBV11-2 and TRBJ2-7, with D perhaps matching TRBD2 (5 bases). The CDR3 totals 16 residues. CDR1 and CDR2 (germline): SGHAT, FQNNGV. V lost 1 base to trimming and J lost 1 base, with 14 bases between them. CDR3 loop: CASSLVGSIVSYEQYF. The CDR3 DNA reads TGTGCCAGCAGCTTAGTGGGGAGTATCGTATCCTACGAGCAGTACTTC.

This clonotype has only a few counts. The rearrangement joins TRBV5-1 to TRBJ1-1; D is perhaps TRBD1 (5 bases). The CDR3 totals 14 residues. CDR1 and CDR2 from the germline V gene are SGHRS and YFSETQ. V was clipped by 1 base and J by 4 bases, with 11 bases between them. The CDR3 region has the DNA TGCGCCAGCAGCTTGAGTCAGGGAACCACTGAAGCTTTCTTT. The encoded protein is CASSLSQGTTEAFF. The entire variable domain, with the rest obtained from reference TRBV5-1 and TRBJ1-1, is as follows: KAGVTQTPRYLIKTRGQQVTLSCSPISGHRSVSWYQQTPGQGLQFLFEYFSETQRNKGNFPGRFSGRQFSNSRSEMNVSTLELGDSALYLCASSLSQGTTEAFFGQGTRLTVV.

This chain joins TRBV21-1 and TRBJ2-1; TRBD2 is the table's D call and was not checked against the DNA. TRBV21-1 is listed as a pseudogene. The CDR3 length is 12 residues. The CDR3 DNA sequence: TGTGCCAGCAGCCTTAAGAGGGATGAGCAGTTCTTC. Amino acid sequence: CASSLKRDEQFF.

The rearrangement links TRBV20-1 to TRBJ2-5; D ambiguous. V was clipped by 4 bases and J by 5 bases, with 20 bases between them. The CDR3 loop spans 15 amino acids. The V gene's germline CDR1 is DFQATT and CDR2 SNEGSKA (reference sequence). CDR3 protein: CSANQPTGDSETQYF. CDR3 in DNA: TGCAGTGCTAACCAACCCACTGGGGATTCGGAGACCCAGTACTTC.

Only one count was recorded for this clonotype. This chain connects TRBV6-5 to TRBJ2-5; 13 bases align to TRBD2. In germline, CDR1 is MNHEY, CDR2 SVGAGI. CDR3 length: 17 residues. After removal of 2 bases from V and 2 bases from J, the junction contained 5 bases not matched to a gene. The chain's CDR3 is CASSYGRLAGGQETQYF. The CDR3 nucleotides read TGTGCCAGCAGTTACGGGAGACTAGCGGGGGGACAAGAGACCCAGTACTTC.

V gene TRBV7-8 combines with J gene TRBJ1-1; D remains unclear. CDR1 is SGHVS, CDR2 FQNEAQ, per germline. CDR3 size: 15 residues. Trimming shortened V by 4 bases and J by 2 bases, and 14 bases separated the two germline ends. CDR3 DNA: TGTGCCAGCAGCTGGAAAGGTGTGGGCAACACTGAAGCTTTCTTT. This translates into CASSWKGVGNTEAFF.

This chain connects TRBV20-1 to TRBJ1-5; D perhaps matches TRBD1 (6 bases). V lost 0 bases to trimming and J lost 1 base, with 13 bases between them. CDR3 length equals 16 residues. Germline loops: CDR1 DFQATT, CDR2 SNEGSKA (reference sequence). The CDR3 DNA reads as TGCAGTGCTAGAGATGCGGCAGGGGAGAGCAATCAGCCCCAGCATTTT. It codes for CSARDAAGESNQPQHF.

CDR3: CSARGTEYQPQHF. The CDR3 DNA reads TGCAGTGCTAGAGGGACAGAATATCAGCCCCAGCATTTT. The rearrangement links TRBV20-1 to TRBJ1-5, with a tentative D call TRBD1 (6 bases). From germline, CDR1 is DFQATT and CDR2 SNEGSKA (reference sequence). CDR3 length equals 13 residues. Between the trimmed V and J ends, which lost 1 base and 5 bases, there was a span of 9 bases.

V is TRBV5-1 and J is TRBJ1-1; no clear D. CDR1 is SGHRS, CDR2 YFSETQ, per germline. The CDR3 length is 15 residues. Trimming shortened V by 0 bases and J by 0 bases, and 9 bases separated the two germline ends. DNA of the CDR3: TGCGCCAGCAGCTTGGAGCCCGGGGTGAACACTGAAGCTTTCTTT. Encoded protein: CASSLEPGVNTEAFF.

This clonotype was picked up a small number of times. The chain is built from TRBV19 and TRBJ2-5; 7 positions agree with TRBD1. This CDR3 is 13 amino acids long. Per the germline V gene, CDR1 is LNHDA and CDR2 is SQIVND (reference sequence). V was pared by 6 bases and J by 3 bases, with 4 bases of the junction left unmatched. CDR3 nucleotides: TGTGCCAGTAGGAGCACAGGGGAAGAGACCCAGTACTTC. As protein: CASRSTGEETQYF.

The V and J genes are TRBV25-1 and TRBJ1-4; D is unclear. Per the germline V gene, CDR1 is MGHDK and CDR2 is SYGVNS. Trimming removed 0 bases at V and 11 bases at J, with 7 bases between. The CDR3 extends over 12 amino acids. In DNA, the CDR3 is TGTGCCAGCAGTGAATATAGAGGGAAACTGTTTTTT. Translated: CASSEYRGKLFF. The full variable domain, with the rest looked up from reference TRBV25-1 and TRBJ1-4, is EADIYQTPRYLVIGTGKKITLECSQTMGHDKMYWYQQDPGMELHLIHYSYGVNSTEKGDLSSESTVSRIRTEHFPLTLESARPSHTSQYLCASSEYRGKLFFGSGTQLSVL.

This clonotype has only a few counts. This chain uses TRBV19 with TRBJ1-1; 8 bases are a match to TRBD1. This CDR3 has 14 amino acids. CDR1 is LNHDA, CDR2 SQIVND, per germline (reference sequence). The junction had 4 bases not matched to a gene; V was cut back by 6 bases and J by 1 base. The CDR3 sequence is CASSSGTGNTEAFF. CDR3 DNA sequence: TGTGCCAGTAGCTCCGGGACAGGGAACACTGAAGCTTTCTTT.

This chain's CDR3 is CASSNKGVGAETQYF. The DNA for the CDR3 is TGTGCCAGTAGTAATAAGGGTGTCGGGGCAGAGACCCAGTACTTC. The chain employs TRBV19 and TRBJ2-5; D is possibly TRBD1 or TRBD2 (5 bases each). Per germline, CDR1 LNHDA and CDR2 SQIVND (reference sequence). This CDR3 comprises 15 residues. V lost 4 bases, J lost 4 bases, and 16 bases lay in between. The full variable domain, rest sourced from reference TRBV19 and TRBJ2-5, is DGGITQSPKYLFRKEGQNVTLSCEQNLNHDAMYWYRQDPGQGLRLIYYSQIVNDFQKGDIAEGYSVSREKKESFPLTVTSAQKNPTAFYLCASSNKGVGAETQYFGPGTRLLVL.

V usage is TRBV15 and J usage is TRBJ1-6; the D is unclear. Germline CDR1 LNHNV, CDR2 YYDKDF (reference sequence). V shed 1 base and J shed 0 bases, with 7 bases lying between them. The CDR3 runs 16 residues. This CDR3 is CATSRGRVSYNSPLHF. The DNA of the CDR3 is TGTGCCACCAGCAGAGGACGGGTCTCCTATAATTCACCCCTCCACTTT.

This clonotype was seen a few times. CDR3 sequence: CASSLNQETQYF. CDR3 sequence (DNA): TGCGCCAGCAGCTTGAATCAAGAGACCCAGTACTTC. The chain links TRBV5-1 to TRBJ2-5, with D unresolved. The CDR3 totals 12 residues. The germline CDR1 and CDR2 sequences are SGHRS and YFSETQ. Trimming removed 1 base at V and 2 bases at J, with 3 bases between.

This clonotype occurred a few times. The CDR3, as DNA: TGTGCCAGCAGCCCTCTATTCGGACAGGGATATAACTATGGCTACACCTTC. Amino acid sequence: CASSPLFGQGYNYGYTF. V usage is TRBV7-9 and J usage is TRBJ1-2; TRBD1 matches 8 bases. Germline CDR1 SEHNR, CDR2 FQNEAQ (reference sequence). J was trimmed by 1 base and V by 5 bases; bases with no gene match: 12. This CDR3 region has 17 residues.

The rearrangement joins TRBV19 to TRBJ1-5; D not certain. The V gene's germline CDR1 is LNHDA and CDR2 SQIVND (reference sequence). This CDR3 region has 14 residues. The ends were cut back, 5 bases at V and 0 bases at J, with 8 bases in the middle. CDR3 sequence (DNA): TGTGCCAGTAGTGGCAGGCTTAGCAATCAGCCCCAGCATTTT. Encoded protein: CASSGRLSNQPQHF.